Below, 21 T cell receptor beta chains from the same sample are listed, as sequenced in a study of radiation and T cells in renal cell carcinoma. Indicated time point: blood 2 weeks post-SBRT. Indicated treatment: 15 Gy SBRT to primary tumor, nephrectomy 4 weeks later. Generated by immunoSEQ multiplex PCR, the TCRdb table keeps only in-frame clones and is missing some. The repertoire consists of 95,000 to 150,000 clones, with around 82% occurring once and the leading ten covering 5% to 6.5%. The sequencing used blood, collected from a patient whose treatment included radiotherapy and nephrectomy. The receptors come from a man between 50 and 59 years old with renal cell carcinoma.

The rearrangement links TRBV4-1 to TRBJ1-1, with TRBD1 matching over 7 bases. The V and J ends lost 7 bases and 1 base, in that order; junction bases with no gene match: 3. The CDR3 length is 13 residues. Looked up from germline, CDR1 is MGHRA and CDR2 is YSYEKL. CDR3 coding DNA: TGCGCCAGCACCGACAGGGCGAACACTGAAGCTTTCTTT. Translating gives CASTDRANTEAFF.

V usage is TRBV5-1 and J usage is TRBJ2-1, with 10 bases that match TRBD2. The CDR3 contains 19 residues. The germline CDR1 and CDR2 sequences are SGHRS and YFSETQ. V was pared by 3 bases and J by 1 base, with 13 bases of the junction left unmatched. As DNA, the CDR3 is TGCGCCAGCAGCTCGGGGGAACTAGCGGGGAAATTTTCCTACAATGAGCAGTTCTTC. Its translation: CASSSGELAGKFSYNEQFF. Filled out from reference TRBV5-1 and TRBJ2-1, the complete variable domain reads KAGVTQTPRYLIKTRGQQVTLSCSPISGHRSVSWYQQTPGQGLQFLFEYFSETQRNKGNFPGRFSGRQFSNSRSEMNVSTLELGDSALYLCASSSGELAGKFSYNEQFFGPGTRLTVL.

CDR3 in amino acids: CASSLGGTDGNEQFF. For the CDR3, the DNA is TGCGCCAGCAGCTTGGGCGGGACGGATGGGAATGAGCAGTTCTTC. V and J are TRBV5-1 and TRBJ2-1, with D tentatively TRBD2 (6 bases). This CDR3 spans 15 amino acids. The germline V gene has CDR1 SGHRS and CDR2 YFSETQ. The V end lost 0 bases, the J end lost 7 bases, and 14 bases lay between the germline ends.

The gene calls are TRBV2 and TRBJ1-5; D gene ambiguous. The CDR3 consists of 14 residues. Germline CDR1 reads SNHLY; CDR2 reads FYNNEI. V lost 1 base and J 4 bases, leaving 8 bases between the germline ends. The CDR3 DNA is TGTGCCAGCAGTGAAGAGGCGGAAAATCAGCCCCAGCATTTT. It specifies CASSEEAENQPQHF.

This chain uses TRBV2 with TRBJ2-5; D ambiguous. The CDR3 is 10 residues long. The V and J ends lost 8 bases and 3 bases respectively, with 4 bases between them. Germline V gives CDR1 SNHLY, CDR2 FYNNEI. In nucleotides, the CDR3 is TGTGCCAGCGTGGAAGAGACCCAGTACTTC. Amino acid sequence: CASVEETQYF.

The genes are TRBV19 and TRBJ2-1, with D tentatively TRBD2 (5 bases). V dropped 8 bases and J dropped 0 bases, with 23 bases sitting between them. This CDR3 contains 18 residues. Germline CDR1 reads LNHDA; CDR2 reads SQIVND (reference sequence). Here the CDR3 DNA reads TGTGCCAGTTCTGGATCGGGAACAGCGCCGAGCTCCTACAATGAGCAGTTCTTC. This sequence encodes CASSGSGTAPSSYNEQFF.

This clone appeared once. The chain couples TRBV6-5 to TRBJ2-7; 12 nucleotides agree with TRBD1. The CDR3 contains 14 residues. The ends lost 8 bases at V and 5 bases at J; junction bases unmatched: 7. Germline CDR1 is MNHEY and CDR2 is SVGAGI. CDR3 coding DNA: TGTGCCAGCGGGACAGGGGGCGCCCTGGACGAGCAGTACTTC. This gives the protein CASGTGGALDEQYF.

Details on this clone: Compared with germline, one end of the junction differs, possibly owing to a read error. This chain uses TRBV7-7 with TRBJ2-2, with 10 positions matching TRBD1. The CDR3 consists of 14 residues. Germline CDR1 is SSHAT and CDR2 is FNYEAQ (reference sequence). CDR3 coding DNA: TGTGCTAGCAGCGTGGGACAGGGGACCGGGGAGCTGTTTTTT. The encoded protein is CASSVGQGTGELFF.

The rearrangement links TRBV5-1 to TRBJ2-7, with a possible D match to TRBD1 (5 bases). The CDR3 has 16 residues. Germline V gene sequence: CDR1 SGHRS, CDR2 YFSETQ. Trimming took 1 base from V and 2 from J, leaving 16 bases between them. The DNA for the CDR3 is TGCGCCAGCAGCTTGTCTACAGGTCTGGCAACCTACGAGCAGTACTTC. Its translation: CASSLSTGLATYEQYF.

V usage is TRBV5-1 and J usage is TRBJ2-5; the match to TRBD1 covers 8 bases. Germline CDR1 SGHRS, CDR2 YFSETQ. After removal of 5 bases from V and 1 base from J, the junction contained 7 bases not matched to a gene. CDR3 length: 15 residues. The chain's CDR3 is CASRPPGTGQETQYF. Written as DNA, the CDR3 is TGCGCCAGCAGACCCCCCGGGACAGGCCAAGAGACCCAGTACTTC.

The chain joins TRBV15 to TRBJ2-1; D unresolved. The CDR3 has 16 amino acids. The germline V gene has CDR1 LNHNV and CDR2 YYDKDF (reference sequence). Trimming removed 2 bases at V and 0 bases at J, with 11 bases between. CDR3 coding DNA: TGTGCCACCAGCAGAAATTATGGAAGCTCCTACAATGAGCAGTTCTTC. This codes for CATSRNYGSSYNEQFF.

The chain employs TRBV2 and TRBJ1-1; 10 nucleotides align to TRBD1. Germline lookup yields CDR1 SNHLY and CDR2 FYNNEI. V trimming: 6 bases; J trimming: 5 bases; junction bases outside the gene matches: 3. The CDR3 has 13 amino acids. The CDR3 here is CASRGTGATEAFF. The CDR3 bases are TGTGCCAGCAGGGGGACAGGGGCGACTGAAGCTTTCTTT.

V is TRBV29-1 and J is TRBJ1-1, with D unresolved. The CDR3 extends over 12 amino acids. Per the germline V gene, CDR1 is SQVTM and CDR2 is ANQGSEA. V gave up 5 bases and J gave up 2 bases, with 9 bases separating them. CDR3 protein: CSVSGGNTEAFF. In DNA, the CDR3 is TGCAGCGTTTCCGGCGGTAACACTGAAGCTTTCTTT.

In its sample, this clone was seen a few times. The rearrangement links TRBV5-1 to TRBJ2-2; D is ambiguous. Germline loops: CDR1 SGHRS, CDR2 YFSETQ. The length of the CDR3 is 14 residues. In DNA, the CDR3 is TGCGCTTGCGCCGGTGCAACGAACACCGGGGAGCTGTTTTTT. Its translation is CACAGATNTGELFF.

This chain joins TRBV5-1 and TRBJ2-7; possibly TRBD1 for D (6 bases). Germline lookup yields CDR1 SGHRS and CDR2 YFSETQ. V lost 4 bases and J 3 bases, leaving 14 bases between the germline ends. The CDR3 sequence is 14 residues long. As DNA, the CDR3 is TGCGCCAGCAGCCGGACCGGGACAAACTACGAGCAGTACTTC. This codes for CASSRTGTNYEQYF.

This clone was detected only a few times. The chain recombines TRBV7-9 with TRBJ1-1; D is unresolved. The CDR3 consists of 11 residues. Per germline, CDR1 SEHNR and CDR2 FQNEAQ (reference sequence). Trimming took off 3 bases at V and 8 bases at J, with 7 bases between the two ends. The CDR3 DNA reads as TGTGCCAGCAGCTTTAGGCAGGAAGCTTTCTTT. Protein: CASSFRQEAFF.

CDR3: CASSLVGTGVSGNTIYF. As DNA, the CDR3 is TGTGCCAGCAGCTTGGTAGGGACAGGCGTCTCTGGAAACACCATATATTTT. V is TRBV5-6 and J is TRBJ1-3; 8 nucleotides line up with TRBD1. J gave up 0 bases and V 0 bases, and 5 bases lay outside the gene matches. CDR3 size: 17 residues. CDR1 is SGHDT, CDR2 YYEEEE, per germline.

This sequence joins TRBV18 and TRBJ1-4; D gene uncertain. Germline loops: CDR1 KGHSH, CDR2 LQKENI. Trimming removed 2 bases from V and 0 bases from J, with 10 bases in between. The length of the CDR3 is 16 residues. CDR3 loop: CASSPEGTTTNEKLFF. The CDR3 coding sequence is TGTGCCAGCTCACCAGAGGGTACCACAACTAATGAAAAACTGTTTTTT.

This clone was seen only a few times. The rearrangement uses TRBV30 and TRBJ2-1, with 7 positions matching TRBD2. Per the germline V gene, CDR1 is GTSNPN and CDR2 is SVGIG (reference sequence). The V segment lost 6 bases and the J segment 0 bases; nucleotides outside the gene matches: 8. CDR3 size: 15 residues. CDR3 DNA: TGTGCCTGCCGACTAGCTCAAAGCTCCTACAATGAGCAGTTCTTC. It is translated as CACRLAQSSYNEQFF.

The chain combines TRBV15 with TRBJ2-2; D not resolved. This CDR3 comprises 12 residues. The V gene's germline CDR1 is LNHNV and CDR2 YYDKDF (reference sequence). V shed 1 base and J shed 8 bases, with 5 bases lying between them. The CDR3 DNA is TGTGCCACCAGCAGAGTTACGGGGGAGCTGTTTTTT. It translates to CATSRVTGELFF.

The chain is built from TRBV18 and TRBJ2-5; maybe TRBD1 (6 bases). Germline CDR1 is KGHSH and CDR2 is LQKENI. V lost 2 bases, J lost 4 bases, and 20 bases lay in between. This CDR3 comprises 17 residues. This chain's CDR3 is CASSPYEITGQLETQYF. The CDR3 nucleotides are TGTGCCAGCTCACCATACGAGATTACGGGACAATTAGAGACCCAGTACTTC.